This passage covers 2 T cell receptor beta chains from one sample sequenced in a study of blood T cells in healthy people across ages. Primed by a sample-barcoded 5' primer and a J-beta primer mix, a second PCR proceeded for 7 to 11 cycles. TCRdb used MiXCR to reprocess the 5' RACE reads, holding one entry per CDR3 protein. The sample lists 800,000 or so distinct CDR3 sequences, 25% seen once, with around 3.6% in the top ten. In addition, the sample was reused for a study of T cells of mothers and their children.

Sequenced material: blood. The receptor set was obtained from a boy aged 5-17 years in good health.

This clonotype was detected a few times. The chain couples TRBV27 to TRBJ2-1, with 7 bases aligning to TRBD1. The CDR3 has 15 amino acids. Unmatched junction bases numbered 8, after V lost 2 bases and J lost 7 bases. CDR1 and CDR2 from the germline V gene are MNHEY and SMNVEV (reference sequence). CDR3 protein: CASSLGQGVWNEQFF. In DNA form, the CDR3 reads TGTGCCAGCAGTTTAGGGCAGGGGGTCTGGAATGAGCAGTTCTTC.

This clonotype was detected a few times. The V and J genes are TRBV9 and TRBJ2-3, with D unresolved. Germline V gene sequence: CDR1 SGDLS, CDR2 YYNGEE. V dropped 3 bases and J dropped 5 bases, with 22 bases sitting between them. The CDR3 loop spans 17 amino acids. The CDR3 bases are TGTGCCAGCAGCGGACCCCCTGGATTGGCGGTGGAAGATACGCAGTATTTT. This codes for CASSGPPGLAVEDTQYF.